A single T cell receptor (beta chain) is shown here with its context. Its antigen remains undetermined. Nothing much larger sits one base from this clone, and base qualities are not available. CDR1 MNHEY and CDR2 SVGAGI are derived from the germline V gene. V drops 2 bases and J drops 0 bases, leaving 11 bases in between. The CDR3 goes from the cysteine to the phenylalanine over 16 residues. Just CDR3 DNA is preserved here, 48 bases in frame from base 1. The immunoSEQ Assay, a bias-controlled multiplex PCR, was used to amplify TCRbeta CDR3 regions from genomic DNA. Processing in the source paper ran as follows. Nucleated cell counts per sample were estimated from amplification of reference gene primers within the assay. To quantify the absolute abundance of each unique TCRbeta CDR3 rearrangement, sequence reads were collapsed and filtered. For each sample, productive Simpson clonality was calculated as the square root of Simpson's diversity index across productive rearrangements. Drawn from immuneACCESS, this table holds only the in-frame rearrangements with V and J called that TCRdb kept. Clones are partly lost; checked studies trace under half to an unresolved V gene and leave the rest unexplained. D and trimming come from the DNA, and the V and J calls and clone size come from that table. The sample table lists some 20,000 clones, approximately 90% of them with a count of one. The ten top clones hold around a sixth of the sample.

This sample was taken from a study of blood T cell repertoires in COVID-19 (dated by TCRdb to about 2020). About the full investigation: The collaborator samples originated in the United States, Italy and Spain and spanned the acute and convalescent phases of COVID-19. The material from the prospective study consisted of cDNA or gDNA derived from T cells, B-cell-depleted T cells, or PBMCs. The repertoires were made available in a free public database intended to serve as a resource for research on the immune response to SARS-CoV-2. Sample metadata almost always included a de-identified subject ID, COVID-19 status, age in years and sex. Subjects who had been exposed to COVID-19, were actively infected with it, or had recovered from it provided the deeply sampled blood TCRbeta repertoires that made up the dataset. Where available, HLA class I and class II types were taken from metadata supplied by the sample provider and were not determined by assay-based typing. Samples came from the ongoing ImmuneRACE study (first 160 participants) plus 1,254 subjects from 6 global collaborators. Results and caveats for the whole study, not just this receptor: How much clinical and demographic metadata was included differed by source and by participant, and the metadata was provided uncurated.

Each collaborating institution followed its own protocols to collect whole blood in K2EDTA tubes. For TCRbeta analysis, collaborators shipped samples as frozen whole blood, isolated PBMCs, or DNA extracted from either of those sample types. Sequenced: peripheral blood. This receptor chain uses TRBV6-5 and TRBJ2-1; the D region possibly corresponds to TRBD2 (6 bases align). The clonotype comes from a man between 65 and 85 years old with acute or convalescent COVID-19. The DNA is as follows: TGTGCCAGCAGTTACAGGGAGGTCAGCTCCTACAATGAGCAGTTCTTC. This gives the protein CASSYREVSSYNEQFF.